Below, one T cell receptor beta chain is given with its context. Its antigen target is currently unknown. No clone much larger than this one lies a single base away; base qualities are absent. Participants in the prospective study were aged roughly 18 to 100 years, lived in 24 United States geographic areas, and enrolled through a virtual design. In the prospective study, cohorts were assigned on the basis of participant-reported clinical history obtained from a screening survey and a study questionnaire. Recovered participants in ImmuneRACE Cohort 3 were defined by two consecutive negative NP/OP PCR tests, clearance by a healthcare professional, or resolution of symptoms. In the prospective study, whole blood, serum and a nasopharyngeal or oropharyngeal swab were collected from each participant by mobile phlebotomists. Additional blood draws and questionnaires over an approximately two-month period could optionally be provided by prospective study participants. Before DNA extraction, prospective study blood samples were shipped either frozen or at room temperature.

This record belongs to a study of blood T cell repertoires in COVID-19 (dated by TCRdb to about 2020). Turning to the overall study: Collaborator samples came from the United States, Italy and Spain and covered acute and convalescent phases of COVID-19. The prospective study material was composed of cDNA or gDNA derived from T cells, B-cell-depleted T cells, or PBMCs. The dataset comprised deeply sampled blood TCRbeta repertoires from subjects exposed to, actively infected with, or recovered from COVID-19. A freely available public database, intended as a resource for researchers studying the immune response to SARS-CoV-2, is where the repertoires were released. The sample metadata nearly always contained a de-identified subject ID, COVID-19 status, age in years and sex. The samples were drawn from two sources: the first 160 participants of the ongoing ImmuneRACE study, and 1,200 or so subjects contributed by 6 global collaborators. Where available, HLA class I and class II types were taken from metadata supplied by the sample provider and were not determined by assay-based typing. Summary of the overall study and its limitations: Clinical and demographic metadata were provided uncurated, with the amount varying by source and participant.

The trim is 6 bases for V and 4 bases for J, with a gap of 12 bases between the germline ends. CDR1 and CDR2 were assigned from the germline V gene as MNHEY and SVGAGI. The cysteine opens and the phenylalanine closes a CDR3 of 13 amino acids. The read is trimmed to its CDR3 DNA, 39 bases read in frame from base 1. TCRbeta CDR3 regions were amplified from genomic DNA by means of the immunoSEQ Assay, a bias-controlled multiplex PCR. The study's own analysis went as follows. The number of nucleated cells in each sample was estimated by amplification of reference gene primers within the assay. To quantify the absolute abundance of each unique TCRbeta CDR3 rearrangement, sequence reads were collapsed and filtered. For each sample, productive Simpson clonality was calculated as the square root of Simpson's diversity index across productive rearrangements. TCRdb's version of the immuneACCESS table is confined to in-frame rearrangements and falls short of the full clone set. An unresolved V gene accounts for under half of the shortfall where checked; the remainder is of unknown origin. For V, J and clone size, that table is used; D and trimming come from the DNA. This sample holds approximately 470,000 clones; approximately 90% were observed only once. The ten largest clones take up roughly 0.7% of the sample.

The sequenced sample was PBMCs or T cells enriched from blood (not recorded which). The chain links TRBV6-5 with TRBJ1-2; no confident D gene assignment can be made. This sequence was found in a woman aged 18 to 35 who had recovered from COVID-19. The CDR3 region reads CASRTGESYGYTF. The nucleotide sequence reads TGTGCCAGCAGAACGGGAGAGTCCTATGGCTACACCTTC.